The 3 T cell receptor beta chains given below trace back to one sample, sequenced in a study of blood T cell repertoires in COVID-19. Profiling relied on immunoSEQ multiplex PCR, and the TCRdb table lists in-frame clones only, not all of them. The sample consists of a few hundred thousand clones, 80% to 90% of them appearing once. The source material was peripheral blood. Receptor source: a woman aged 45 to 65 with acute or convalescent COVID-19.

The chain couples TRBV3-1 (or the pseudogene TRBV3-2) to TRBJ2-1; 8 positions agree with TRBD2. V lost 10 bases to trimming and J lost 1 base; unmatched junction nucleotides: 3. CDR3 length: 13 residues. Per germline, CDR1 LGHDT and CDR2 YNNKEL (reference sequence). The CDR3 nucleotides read TGTGCCACCGGACTAGCATCCTACAATGAGCAGTTCTTC. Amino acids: CATGLASYNEQFF.

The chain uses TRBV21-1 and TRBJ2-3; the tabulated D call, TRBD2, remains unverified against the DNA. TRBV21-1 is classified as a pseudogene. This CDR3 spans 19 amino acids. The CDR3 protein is CASSKEGLAGDRGTDTQYF. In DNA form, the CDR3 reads TGTGCCAGCAGCAAAGAGGGACTAGCGGGGGACAGGGGCACAGATACGCAGTATTTT.

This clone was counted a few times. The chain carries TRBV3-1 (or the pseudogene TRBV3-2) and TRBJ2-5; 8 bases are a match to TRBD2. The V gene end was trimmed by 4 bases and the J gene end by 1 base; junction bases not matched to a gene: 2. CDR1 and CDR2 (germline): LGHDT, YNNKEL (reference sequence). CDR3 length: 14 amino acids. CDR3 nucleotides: TGTGCCAGCAGCCGAAGCGGGGGCCAAGAGACCCAGTACTTC. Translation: CASSRSGGQETQYF.